These T cell receptor beta chains were read from a single sample in a study of T-cell memory formation after mild COVID-19. TCRdb ran MiXCR on the 5' RACE reads and lists one entry per CDR3 protein. The sample contains around 320,000 distinct CDR3 sequences, around 28% of which appear only once. Sequenced: PBMCs or a T cell subset sorted from them (not recorded which). These receptors were obtained from an adult woman who had mild COVID-19 (a few samples of this study predate the infection). Cell type and time point are not known. Both conserved end residues are part of each CDR3. Each record gives: V gene, clone size, J gene, D gene, CDR3 protein, CDR3 DNA. A D gene is named only where the DNA matches it firmly. Where a row states a size, it is once, few, many or the class of an expanded clone; other rows omit it.

V gene: TRBV20-1
clone size: few
J gene: TRBJ2-3
D gene: -
CDR3 protein: CSARDLAKAGTDTQYF
CDR3 DNA: TGCAGTGCTAGAGATTTAGCCAAGGCAGGCACAGATACGCAGTATTTT

V gene: TRBV5-1
clone size: -
J gene: TRBJ2-5
D gene: TRBD1
CDR3 protein: CASSRDLQGTGETQYF
CDR3 DNA: TGCGCCAGCAGCAGGGACCTACAGGGGACAGGGGAGACCCAGTACTTC

V gene: TRBV25-1
clone size: -
J gene: TRBJ1-4
D gene: -
CDR3 protein: CASSITGNEKLFF
CDR3 DNA: TGTGCCAGCAGTATAACGGGTAATGAAAAACTGTTTTTT

V gene: TRBV7-2
clone size: -
J gene: TRBJ1-1
D gene: -
CDR3 protein: CASSLVRQGHEAFF
CDR3 DNA: TGTGCCAGCAGCTTAGTAAGGCAGGGCCATGAAGCTTTCTTT

V gene: TRBV14
clone size: -
J gene: TRBJ2-7
D gene: -
CDR3 protein: CASSQDSQSSYEQYF
CDR3 DNA: TGTGCCAGCAGCCAAGATAGTCAGAGCTCCTACGAGCAGTACTTC

V gene: TRBV19
clone size: -
J gene: TRBJ2-7
D gene: TRBD1
CDR3 protein: CASSDPGQGTYEQYF
CDR3 DNA: TGTGCCAGTAGTGATCCGGGACAGGGAACCTACGAGCAGTACTTC

V gene: TRBV23-1
clone size: -
J gene: TRBJ1-1
D gene: TRBD1
CDR3 protein: CASSPPLATGIEAFF
CDR3 DNA: TGCGCCAGCAGTCCCCCCTTGGCGACAGGGATTGAAGCTTTCTTT

V gene: TRBV6-5
clone size: few
J gene: TRBJ2-2
D gene: TRBD2
CDR3 protein: CASSYGTSGSSGELFF
CDR3 DNA: TGTGCCAGCAGCTATGGGACTAGCGGGAGTTCCGGGGAGCTGTTTTTT

V gene: TRBV7-9
clone size: -
J gene: TRBJ2-1
D gene: TRBD2
CDR3 protein: CASSLALAGDGNEQFF
CDR3 DNA: TGTGCCAGCAGCTTAGCGCTAGCGGGAGATGGCAATGAGCAGTTCTTC

V gene: TRBV6-1
clone size: -
J gene: TRBJ2-7
D gene: TRBD1
CDR3 protein: CASSELEGAGSYEQYF
CDR3 DNA: TGTGCCAGCAGTGAACTAGAGGGGGCTGGGTCCTACGAGCAGTACTTC

V gene: TRBV25-1
clone size: -
J gene: TRBJ2-2
D gene: TRBD2
CDR3 protein: CASSPWGGVNTGELFF
CDR3 DNA: TGTGCCAGCAGCCCCTGGGGAGGGGTGAACACCGGGGAGCTGTTTTTT